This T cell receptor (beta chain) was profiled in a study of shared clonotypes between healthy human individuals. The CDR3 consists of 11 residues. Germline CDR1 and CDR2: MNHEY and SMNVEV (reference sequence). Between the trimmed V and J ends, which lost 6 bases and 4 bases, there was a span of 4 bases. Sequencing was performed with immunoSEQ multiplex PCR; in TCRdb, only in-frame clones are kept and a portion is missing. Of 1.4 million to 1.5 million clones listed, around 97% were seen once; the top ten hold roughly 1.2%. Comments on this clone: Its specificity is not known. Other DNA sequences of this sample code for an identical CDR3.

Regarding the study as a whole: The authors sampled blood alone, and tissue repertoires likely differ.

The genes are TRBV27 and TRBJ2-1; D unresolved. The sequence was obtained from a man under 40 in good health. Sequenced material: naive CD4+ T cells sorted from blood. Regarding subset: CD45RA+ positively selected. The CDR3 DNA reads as TGTGCCAGCAGCCGATACAATGAGCAGTTCTTC. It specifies CASSRYNEQFF.